Below are 26 T cell receptor beta chains sequenced from a single sample in a study of response to subunit inactivated influenza vaccine. TCRdb itself ran the RT-PCR reads through MiXCR, one entry per CDR3 protein. The repertoire holds around 750,000 distinct CDR3 sequences, with 21% as singletons. The source was PBMCs from blood, collected roughly 5 days after vaccination. These receptors originate from a man aged 50-59 years who received an inactivated influenza vaccine.

This chain uses TRBV28 with TRBJ2-7, with 11 bases fitting TRBD1. This CDR3 is built from 15 residues. Per the germline V gene, CDR1 is MDHEN and CDR2 is SYDVKM. Trimming at V came to 7 bases and at J to 3 bases, leaving 8 bases not matched to a gene. For the CDR3, the DNA is TGTGCCAGCACCCCTCGGACAGGGGGCGTCTACGAGCAGTACTTC. Residues: CASTPRTGGVYEQYF.

This clonotype was found a few times. The chain carries TRBV20-1 and TRBJ2-2; 8 nucleotides line up with TRBD2. CDR3 length: 14 residues. The V segment lost 5 bases and the J segment 1 base; nucleotides outside the gene matches: 3. CDR1 is DFQATT, CDR2 SNEGSKA, per germline (reference sequence). CDR3 nucleotides: TGCAGTGCTCCGGGACTAGGGAACACCGGGGAGCTGTTTTTT. This codes for CSAPGLGNTGELFF.

This clonotype occurred a few times. As DNA, the CDR3 is TGCAGTGCTAGAGCCAAATGGGACAGGGACCCCTCCTACGAGCAGTACTTC. Translating gives CSARAKWDRDPSYEQYF. The rearrangement joins TRBV20-1 to TRBJ2-7; 9 bases map to TRBD1. This CDR3 region has 17 residues. Germline V gene lookup returns CDR1 DFQATT and CDR2 SNEGSKA (reference sequence). V was pared by 1 base and J by 0 bases, with 10 bases of the junction left unmatched.

This clonotype occurred a few times. This chain uses TRBV6-5 with TRBJ1-1; 9 nucleotides line up with TRBD1. This CDR3 has 12 amino acids. The V gene's germline CDR1 is MNHEY and CDR2 SVGAGI. V was clipped by 8 bases and J by 14 bases; unmatched bases: 12. The CDR3 here is CASGLDRGHLFF. CDR3 DNA: TGTGCCAGCGGCTTGGACAGGGGTCATCTCTTCTTT.

The V and J genes are TRBV10-3 and TRBJ2-7, with D possibly called TRBD1 or TRBD2 (5 bases each). Trimming removed 2 bases from V and 2 bases from J, with 13 bases in between. Germline CDR1 ENHRY, CDR2 SYGVKD. CDR3 length: 15 residues. The CDR3 DNA reads TGTGCCATCAGTGAGCGTCCGGGGACCCCCTACGAGCAGTACTTC. Translated, it gives CAISERPGTPYEQYF.

The chain joins TRBV19 to TRBJ1-4; 11 bases match TRBD1. This CDR3 contains 15 residues. Trimming cost V 5 bases and J 7 bases; bases outside gene matches: 6. Germline values: CDR1 LNHDA, CDR2 SQIVND (reference sequence). This chain's CDR3 is CASSLWTGGGEKLFF. In DNA form, the CDR3 reads TGTGCCAGTAGTCTCTGGACAGGGGGCGGTGAAAAACTGTTTTTT.

This clonotype was observed a handful of times. The chain couples TRBV20-1 to TRBJ1-5; 7 bases are a match to TRBD1. The CDR3 extends over 13 amino acids. Germline CDR1 is DFQATT and CDR2 is SNEGSKA (reference sequence). Trimming removed 6 bases from V and 2 bases from J; junction bases left unmatched: 4. The CDR3 DNA follows: TGCAGTGCGGCAACAGGGGGCAATCAGCCCCAGCATTTT. Its translation is CSAATGGNQPQHF.

This clonotype was seen a few times. The chain recombines TRBV6-1 with TRBJ2-5, with D possibly matching TRBD1 (6 bases). CDR1 and CDR2 (germline): MNHNS, SASEGT. Trimming left V 6 bases short and J 7 bases short, with 12 bases between. CDR3 size: 12 residues. The CDR3 region is CASRLLQGTQYF. The CDR3 DNA reads as TGTGCCAGCAGATTACTACAGGGGACCCAGTACTTC.

The V call is TRBV7-2, the J call TRBJ2-7, with D perhaps matching TRBD1 (6 bases). V dropped 5 bases and J dropped 6 bases, with 14 bases sitting between them. CDR1 and CDR2 (germline): SGHTA, FQGNSA. The CDR3 runs 13 residues. The CDR3 sequence: CASSTGTATEQYF. CDR3 in DNA: TGTGCCAGCAGCACAGGGACCGCTACCGAGCAGTACTTC.

The chain recombines TRBV4-3 with TRBJ2-4; TRBD1 is a possible D gene (6 bases). V was clipped by 3 bases and J by 0 bases, with 12 bases between them. The CDR3 extends over 16 amino acids. CDR1 is LGHNA, CDR2 YSLEER, per germline. This CDR3 is CASSQGHSLAKNIQYF. CDR3 nucleotides: TGCGCCAGCAGCCAGGGACATAGTCTAGCCAAAAACATTCAGTACTTC.

This clonotype was seen only a few times. J is TRBJ2-7 and V is TRBV10-3; D may match TRBD1 or TRBD2 (5 bases each). V shed 4 bases and J shed 2 bases, with 9 bases lying between them. CDR1 and CDR2 (germline): ENHRY, SYGVKD. CDR3 length: 13 amino acids. CDR3 nucleotides: TGTGCCATCAGTGCGGGGCCTCCCTACGAGCAGTACTTC. Protein product: CAISAGPPYEQYF.

This chain joins TRBV20-1 and TRBJ2-7; unclear D gene. Trimming shortened V by 3 bases and J by 7 bases, and 22 bases separated the two germline ends. This CDR3 region has 15 residues. Germline CDR1 reads DFQATT; CDR2 reads SNEGSKA (reference sequence). The CDR3 DNA reads as TGCAGTGCTAGGGGGTTGGAAGGGTTAATTGGTGAGCAGTACTTC. It specifies CSARGLEGLIGEQYF.

This clonotype showed up many times. The CDR3 bases are TGTGCCAGCAGCTTAGGGTACCGGGACAGCCCGCGCGGGGCCAACGTCCTGACTTTC. This translates into CASSLGYRDSPRGANVLTF. The gene calls are TRBV11-1 and TRBJ2-6; the match to TRBD1 covers 7 bases. This CDR3 contains 19 residues. The ends lost 1 base at V and 4 bases at J; junction bases unmatched: 13. Germline-derived CDR1 and CDR2 are SGHAT and FQDESV (reference sequence). The variable domain in full, with the rest retrieved from reference TRBV11-1 and TRBJ2-6, is EAEVAQSPRYKITEKSQAVAFWCDPISGHATLYWYRQILGQGPELLVQFQDESVVDDSQLPKDRFSAERLKGVDSTLKIQPAELGDSAMYLCASSLGYRDSPRGANVLTFGAGSRLTVL.

This clonotype was detected only a few times. The chain uses TRBV16 and TRBJ2-7; D gene uncertain. The V end was cut by 9 bases, the J end by 1 base, with 7 bases between. The CDR3 has 11 amino acids. Germline CDR1 reads KGHSY; CDR2 reads FQNENV. The CDR3 region has the DNA TGTGCCAGAGGACCGTCCTACGAGCAGTACTTC. It encodes CARGPSYEQYF.

Many counts were recorded for this clonotype. The genes are TRBV10-3 and TRBJ2-7, with 10 nucleotides matching TRBD2. The CDR3 is 15 residues long. Germline CDR1 and CDR2: ENHRY and SYGVKD. V was pared by 6 bases and J by 4 bases, with 9 bases of the junction left unmatched. The CDR3 is CAIRNRTSGKYEQYF. Written as DNA, the CDR3 is TGTGCCATCAGAAACCGGACTAGCGGTAAATACGAGCAGTACTTC.

The V gene is TRBV12-3 or TRBV12-4, the J gene TRBJ2-7, with D perhaps TRBD2 (5 bases). Trimming pared 0 bases from V and 5 bases from J, leaving 11 bases between. The CDR3 has 14 amino acids. As DNA, the CDR3 is TGTGCCAGCAGTTTAGCGGTGGGAGCTAACGAGCAGTACTTC. It encodes CASSLAVGANEQYF.

In this sample, this clonotype turned up a few times. The chain carries TRBV4-3 and TRBJ2-4, with D perhaps TRBD1 or TRBD2 (5 bases each). Germline V lookup: CDR1 LGHNA, CDR2 YSLEER. The V end was cut by 1 base, the J end by 7 bases, with 11 bases between. The CDR3 consists of 14 residues. CDR3: CASSQGGSGNIQYF. The CDR3 DNA is TGCGCCAGCAGCCAAGGGGGGTCCGGGAACATTCAGTACTTC.

J is TRBJ2-7 and V is TRBV6-2 or TRBV6-3; 8 bases line up with TRBD1. The CDR3 is 13 residues long. Germline CDR1 and CDR2: MNHEY and SVGEGT. Trimming removed 6 bases from V and 6 bases from J; junction bases left unmatched: 7. CDR3 sequence reads: CASSWTGTREQYF. CDR3 nucleotides: TGTGCCAGCAGCTGGACAGGGACGCGCGAGCAGTACTTC.

The chain joins TRBV4-3 to TRBJ2-7; 7 bases fit TRBD1. The CDR3 has 15 amino acids. Germline loops: CDR1 LGHNA, CDR2 YSLEER. Trimming removed 0 bases from V and 1 base from J; junction bases left unmatched: 3. This CDR3 reads CASSQEWDSSYEQYF. The DNA of the CDR3 is TGCGCCAGCAGCCAAGAGTGGGACAGTTCCTACGAGCAGTACTTC.

The CDR3 coding sequence is TGCAGCGCCGCTCCGGACAGGGACGGCTATGGCTACACCTTC. This gives the protein CSAAPDRDGYGYTF. V is TRBV29-1 and J is TRBJ1-2; 8 bases are a match to TRBD1. From germline, CDR1 is SQVTM and CDR2 ANQGSEA. This CDR3 contains 14 residues. With V trimmed by 7 bases and J by 4 bases, 11 bases remained unmatched.

This clonotype was counted only a few times. The V call is TRBV7-8, the J call TRBJ2-1, with a possible D match to TRBD2 (5 bases). V was cut by 2 bases and J by 7 bases, with 15 bases left in between. Per germline, CDR1 SGHVS and CDR2 FQNEAQ. This CDR3 spans 15 amino acids. The CDR3 DNA reads as TGTGCCAGCAGCTTACAGCGTCCCGGCGGGAATGAGCAGTTCTTC. This encodes CASSLQRPGGNEQFF.

This clonotype has a handful of counts. The V and J genes are TRBV4-3 and TRBJ1-3; 7 bases match TRBD1. V shed 4 bases, J shed 0 bases, and the junction held 9 bases outside the gene matches. The CDR3 is 17 residues long. CDR1 is LGHNA, CDR2 YSLEER, per germline. The CDR3 DNA follows: TGCGCCAGCAGCCTACGGGACAGTTTAGTCTCTGGAAACACCATATATTTT. It specifies CASSLRDSLVSGNTIYF.

This clonotype was counted a few times. This chain uses TRBV20-1 with TRBJ1-5, with 10 positions matching TRBD1. Germline V lookup: CDR1 DFQATT, CDR2 SNEGSKA (reference sequence). The trim removed 6 bases at V and 7 bases at J, leaving 6 bases unmatched. The CDR3 has 13 amino acids. DNA of the CDR3: TGCAGTGCGCACCGACAGGGGGCACAGCCCCAGCATTTT. Translation: CSAHRQGAQPQHF.

The chain carries TRBV20-1 and TRBJ2-7; 13 nucleotides align to TRBD2. V shed 3 bases, J shed 4 bases, and the junction held 6 bases outside the gene matches. CDR3 size: 15 residues. CDR1 and CDR2 (germline): DFQATT, SNEGSKA (reference sequence). The CDR3 nucleotides read TGCAGTGCTAGCGCGGGACTAGCGGGAAGGTACGAGCAGTACTTC. This translates into CSASAGLAGRYEQYF.

V is TRBV21-1 and J is TRBJ2-3; TRBD1 is the table's D call and was not checked against the DNA. TRBV21-1 is deemed a pseudogene. The CDR3 is 17 amino acids. The CDR3 DNA follows: TGTGCCAGCAGCAAAGGAAACAGGCGTAAACGCACAGATACGCAGTATTTT. This sequence encodes CASSKGNRRKRTDTQYF.

This clonotype was picked up a small number of times. This rearrangement joins TRBV20-1 to TRBJ1-1; D unresolved. This CDR3 is built from 14 residues. V gave up 3 bases and J gave up 9 bases, with 20 bases separating them. CDR1 and CDR2 (germline): DFQATT, SNEGSKA (reference sequence). CDR3 in DNA: TGCAGTGCTAGGGGGTTTGGGCTAACACTGAAAGCTTTCTTT. It translates to CSARGFGLTLKAFF.